This entry lists 6 T cell receptor beta chains sequenced from one sample in a study of cytotoxic CD8 clonotypes in ibrutinib-treated CLL. Produced via immunoSEQ multiplex PCR; TCRdb's table is partial and in-frame only. The sample includes some 130,000 clones, approximately 85% of them seen just once. The sample was PBMCs, taken after 24 months of ibrutinib treatment. These receptors came from a human donor with chronic lymphocytic leukemia.

This chain joins TRBV18 and TRBJ2-7; 10 bases match TRBD2. V gave up 3 bases and J gave up 6 bases; unmatched junction bases: 5. CDR1 and CDR2 (germline): KGHSH, LQKENI. The CDR3 is 14 residues long. CDR3 amino acids: CASSPGLAEPEQYF. CDR3 nucleotides: TGTGCCAGCTCACCTGGACTAGCGGAACCCGAGCAGTACTTC.

V and J are TRBV5-3 and TRBJ1-2; 11 bases line up with TRBD1. TRBV5-3 is classed as an ORF, of uncertain function. The CDR3 extends over 15 amino acids. Unmatched junction bases numbered 12, after V lost 10 bases and J lost 4 bases. CDR3 DNA sequence: TGTGCCGGGGAGTTTGGACAGGGGGCGTCCTATGGCTACACCTTC. Its protein is CAGEFGQGASYGYTF.

This chain connects TRBV7-6 to TRBJ2-2; D is possibly TRBD2 (6 bases). The germline CDR1 and CDR2 sequences are SGHVS and FNYEAQ. The V and J ends lost 8 bases and 0 bases respectively, with 16 bases between them. The CDR3 has 16 amino acids. This CDR3 reads CASGAPGGSNTGELFF. The CDR3 DNA reads as TGTGCCAGCGGAGCTCCCGGAGGGTCGAACACCGGGGAGCTGTTTTTT.

To note about this clone: Other DNA sequences within the sample encode an identical CDR3. V gene TRBV2 combines with J gene TRBJ2-5; TRBD1 matches 8 bases. Germline V gene lookup returns CDR1 SNHLY and CDR2 FYNNEI. The CDR3 runs 13 residues. Trimming removed 5 bases from V and 4 bases from J; junction bases left unmatched: 3. CDR3 DNA sequence: TGTGCCAGCAGTCGAGACAGGGGAGAGACCCAGTACTTC. This codes for CASSRDRGETQYF. Full variable domain (outside the CDR3, taken from reference TRBV2 and TRBJ2-5): EPEVTQTPSHQVTQMGQEVILRCVPISNHLYFYWYRQILGQKVEFLVSFYNNEISEKSEIFDDQFSVERPDGSNFTLKIRSTKLEDSAMYFCASSRDRGETQYFGPGTRLLVL.

Details on this clone: This same CDR3 is encoded by further DNA sequences in the sample. The chain is built from TRBV28 and TRBJ1-1; D is possibly TRBD1 (6 bases). Deletions cut 3 bases from V and 0 bases from J, with 11 bases between. The CDR3 sequence is 15 residues long. Germline V gene data show CDR1 as MDHEN and CDR2 as SYDVKM. CDR3 sequence: CASSLGGRLNTEAFF. The CDR3 DNA reads as TGTGCCAGCAGTTTGGGGGGCCGGTTGAACACTGAAGCTTTCTTT.

Here the CDR3 DNA reads TGTGCCAGCAGCCTCCGACAGGTCCTCTCTGGAAACACCATATATTTT. As protein: CASSLRQVLSGNTIYF. The chain has TRBV7-2 and TRBJ1-3; a weak D match, TRBD1 (6 bases). CDR1 is SGHTA and CDR2 is FQGNSA in the germline V gene. V was trimmed by 5 bases and J by 0 bases, leaving 14 bases between them. This CDR3 comprises 16 residues.